Below, 21 T cell receptor beta chains from the same sample are listed, as sequenced in a study of T cells in tuberculosis. Data came from immunoSEQ multiplex PCR; TCRdb stores just in-frame clones and leaves some out. The repertoire holds about 24,000 clones, with nearly 97% as singletons. The sequenced sample was PBMCs. All receptors come from a donor aged 10-29 years with latent tuberculosis or without tuberculosis infection.

This clone showed up just a few times. CDR3: CSVGLARRAQYF. The CDR3 coding sequence is TGCAGCGTTGGACTAGCGCGGCGGGCCCAGTACTTC. J is TRBJ2-5 and V is TRBV29-1, with 8 bases identical to TRBD2. The germline V gene encodes CDR1 SQVTM and CDR2 ANQGSEA. This CDR3 comprises 12 residues. The ends lost 4 bases at V and 9 bases at J; junction bases unmatched: 7.

This chain connects TRBV7-8 to TRBJ1-4; D may be TRBD1 (6 bases). The V gene's germline CDR1 is SGHVS and CDR2 FQNEAQ. Trimming cost V 5 bases and J 8 bases, with 21 bases left between them. The length of the CDR3 is 16 residues. DNA of the CDR3: TGTGCCAGCAGCCATAACGTCATTCCAGGGGCGGAAAAACTGTTTTTT. This encodes CASSHNVIPGAEKLFF. Full variable domain (rest looked up from reference TRBV7-8 and TRBJ1-4): GAGVSQSPRYKVAKRGQDVALRCDPISGHVSLFWYQQALGQGPEFLTYFQNEAQLDKSGLPSDRFFAERPEGSVSTLKIQRTQQEDSAVYLCASSHNVIPGAEKLFFGSGTQLSVL.

V gene TRBV6-1 combines with J gene TRBJ2-5; TRBD2 agrees at 11 bases. Germline values: CDR1 MNHNS, CDR2 SASEGT. The CDR3 is 15 amino acids. V was pared by 4 bases and J by 5 bases, with 6 bases of the junction left unmatched. The CDR3 protein is CASSVSSGGSETQYF. CDR3 sequence (DNA): TGTGCCAGCAGTGTGTCTAGCGGGGGGTCGGAGACCCAGTACTTC.

This chain links TRBV27 with TRBJ1-1; 10 bases line up with TRBD1. The V segment lost 5 bases and the J segment 4 bases; nucleotides outside the gene matches: 10. This CDR3 has 16 residues. From germline, CDR1 is MNHEY and CDR2 SMNVEV (reference sequence). CDR3: CASSLLPGQGSTEAFF. The DNA of the CDR3 is TGTGCCAGCAGTCTGCTACCGGGACAGGGGAGCACTGAAGCTTTCTTT.

This chain links TRBV5-4 with TRBJ2-2; TRBD1 matches at 7 bases. This CDR3 is built from 17 residues. J was trimmed by 1 base and V by 3 bases; bases with no gene match: 9. CDR1 and CDR2 from the germline V gene are SGHNT and YYREEE (reference sequence). The CDR3 DNA reads TGTGCCAGCAGCTCAGGGGGATCAACAGGGAACACCGGGGAGCTGTTTTTT. It encodes CASSSGGSTGNTGELFF. Variable domain in full (rest from reference TRBV5-4 and TRBJ2-2): ETGVTQSPTHLIKTRGQQVTLRCSSQSGHNTVSWYQQALGQGPQFIFQYYREEENGRGNFPPRFSGLQFPNYSSELNVNALELDDSALYLCASSSGGSTGNTGELFFGEGSRLTVL.

The rearrangement links TRBV7-2 to TRBJ1-2; 9 positions match TRBD1. V shed 0 bases and J 5 bases; nucleotides not matched to a gene: 4. The CDR3 sequence is 15 residues long. Germline CDR1 SGHTA, CDR2 FQGNSA. The CDR3 bases are TGTGCCAGCAGCTTAGCGCCGGGACAGGGATATGGCTACACCTTC. It translates to CASSLAPGQGYGYTF.

The chain has TRBV7-9 and TRBJ2-2; 11 bases line up with TRBD2. This CDR3 spans 17 amino acids. Looked up from germline, CDR1 is SEHNR and CDR2 is FQNEAQ (reference sequence). J gave up 7 bases and V 4 bases, and 11 bases lay outside the gene matches. The CDR3 nucleotides read TGTGCCAGCAGCTACGAGGGGACTAGCGGCTTCAGCGGGGAGCTGTTTTTT. Its protein is CASSYEGTSGFSGELFF.

V usage is TRBV30 and J usage is TRBJ1-5; TRBD1 matches 9 bases. With 3 bases clipped from V and 2 bases from J, the junction kept 5 bases outside the gene matches. The CDR3 has 15 amino acids. Germline V gene sequence: CDR1 GTSNPN, CDR2 SVGIG (reference sequence). The CDR3: CAWSRRTGGNQPQHF. CDR3 nucleotide sequence: TGTGCCTGGAGCCGGAGGACAGGGGGCAATCAGCCCCAGCATTTT.

The V and J genes are TRBV5-1 and TRBJ2-7, with TRBD1 identical over 7 bases. This CDR3 contains 15 residues. V lost 1 base, J lost 0 bases, and 4 bases stayed unmatched. Germline V lookup: CDR1 SGHRS, CDR2 YFSETQ. CDR3 DNA sequence: TGCGCCAGCAGCTTGACAGGGGTTAGCTCCTACGAGCAGTACTTC. It yields the protein CASSLTGVSSYEQYF.

The chain employs TRBV6-5 and TRBJ1-1; 10 positions agree with TRBD1. The length of the CDR3 is 15 residues. CDR1 is MNHEY and CDR2 is SVGAGI in the germline V gene. The J segment lost 4 bases and the V segment lost 6 bases, leaving 8 bases of the junction unmatched. CDR3 sequence reads: CASRRPTGGPTEAFF. DNA of the CDR3: TGTGCCAGCAGACGCCCGACAGGGGGCCCCACTGAAGCTTTCTTT.

The CDR3 loop reads CASSIGGTLNEQFF. In DNA, the CDR3 is TGTGCCAGTAGTATAGGCGGGACTCTCAATGAGCAGTTCTTC. The chain is built from TRBV19 and TRBJ2-1, with D possibly TRBD2 on 6 matching bases. V dropped 1 base and J dropped 6 bases, with 10 bases sitting between them. The CDR3 is 14 residues long. CDR1 is LNHDA, CDR2 SQIVND, per germline (reference sequence).

The CDR3 sequence: CASSEWTGTVNYGYTF. The CDR3 DNA reads TGTGCCAGCAGTGAGTGGACAGGTACTGTTAACTATGGCTACACCTTC. V and J are TRBV6-1 and TRBJ1-2; 7 bases map to TRBD1. Unmatched junction bases numbered 8, after V lost 3 bases and J lost 1 base. The CDR3 runs to 16 residues. Germline V lookup: CDR1 MNHNS, CDR2 SASEGT.

The V and J genes are TRBV4-2 and TRBJ1-2; D is ambiguous. Trimming shortened V by 1 base and J by 0 bases, and 6 bases separated the two germline ends. This CDR3 contains 14 residues. Germline V gene data show CDR1 as LGHNA and CDR2 as YNFKEQ. The CDR3 nucleotides are TGTGCCAGCAGCCAAGCGACAACTAACTATGGCTACACCTTC. This codes for CASSQATTNYGYTF.

This chain links TRBV5-6 with TRBJ1-1, with D perhaps TRBD1 (6 bases). V lost 4 bases, J lost 1 base, and 11 bases lay in between. The germline V gene encodes CDR1 SGHDT and CDR2 YYEEEE. The CDR3 covers 14 residues. The DNA of the CDR3 is TGTGCCAGCAGCCTTTCCAGGGGGAACACTGAAGCTTTCTTT. Residues: CASSLSRGNTEAFF. Supplemented by reference TRBV5-6 and TRBJ1-1, the full variable domain reads DAGVTQSPTHLIKTRGQQVTLRCSPKSGHDTVSWYQQALGQGPQFIFQYYEEEERQRGNFPDRFSGHQFPNYSSELNVNALLLGDSALYLCASSLSRGNTEAFFGQGTRLTVV.

The chain recombines TRBV5-1 with TRBJ1-5; no clear D. V dropped 0 bases and J dropped 3 bases, with 7 bases sitting between them. This CDR3 spans 14 amino acids. Looked up from germline, CDR1 is SGHRS and CDR2 is YFSETQ. CDR3 region: CASSLDGVNQPQHF. The CDR3 coding sequence is TGCGCCAGCAGCTTGGACGGGGTCAATCAGCCCCAGCATTTT.

A single count supports this clone. The chain joins TRBV7-3 to TRBJ2-1; the match to TRBD1 covers 9 bases. V trimming: 5 bases; J trimming: 5 bases; junction bases outside the gene matches: 7. There are 15 residues in the CDR3. The germline V gene has CDR1 SGHTA and CDR2 FQGTGA. DNA of the CDR3: TGTGCCAGCAGCCTCCTCGGGACAGGGAACAATGAGCAGTTCTTC. It codes for CASSLLGTGNNEQFF.

In its sample, this clone was seen once. The CDR3, as DNA: TGTGCCAGCAGTGGAGGGACAGTCACTGAAGCTTTCTTT. Residues: CASSGGTVTEAFF. V usage is TRBV27 and J usage is TRBJ1-1, with 7 bases that match TRBD1. The CDR3 length is 13 residues. The J segment lost 4 bases and the V segment lost 5 bases, leaving 4 bases of the junction unmatched. Germline CDR1 reads MNHEY; CDR2 reads SMNVEV (reference sequence).

In this sample, this clone turned up a few times. The V and J genes are TRBV6-5 and TRBJ1-1; D may be TRBD1 (5 bases). The V and J ends lost 0 bases and 4 bases respectively, with 12 bases between them. The CDR3 has 15 residues. CDR1 and CDR2 from the germline V gene are MNHEY and SVGAGI. This CDR3 reads CASSYSQGSFTEAFF. CDR3 nucleotide sequence: TGTGCCAGCAGTTACTCGCAGGGTTCGTTCACTGAAGCTTTCTTT.

For the CDR3, the DNA is TGCGCCAGCAGCGCGAACCAATGGACAGTTAACTATGGCTACACCTTC. Translation gives CASSANQWTVNYGYTF. The V gene is TRBV5-1, the J gene TRBJ1-2; D perhaps matches TRBD1 (6 bases). This CDR3 spans 16 amino acids. Germline V gene sequence: CDR1 SGHRS, CDR2 YFSETQ. Between the trimmed V and J ends, which lost 4 bases and 1 base, there was a span of 17 bases.

This chain joins TRBV6-5 and TRBJ1-6; the match to TRBD1 covers 11 bases. The CDR3 has 15 residues. Germline CDR1 reads MNHEY; CDR2 reads SVGAGI. J gave up 9 bases and V 0 bases, and 1 base lay outside the gene matches. CDR3 amino acids: CASSYSGTGGSPLHF. The DNA for the CDR3 is TGTGCCAGCAGTTACTCAGGGACAGGGGGTTCACCCCTCCACTTT.

This chain links TRBV19 with TRBJ1-6; maybe TRBD1 (6 bases). The CDR3 extends over 14 amino acids. Trimming shortened V by 3 bases and J by 10 bases, and 13 bases separated the two germline ends. Germline CDR1 and CDR2: LNHDA and SQIVND (reference sequence). The CDR3 loop reads CASSIQGSGSPLHF. The DNA for the CDR3 is TGTGCCAGTAGTATTCAGGGGTCGGGATCACCCCTCCACTTT.